The clone carrying this TCR beta chain has a count of ten or more. What it recognizes is unknown. This entry is derived from a study of blood T cells in healthy people across ages. General study findings and limits: Donors of long life had a larger count of naive CD4+ cells and greater diversity than aged donors. Total diversity from one million sequenced T cells was likely underestimated. Per million T cells, TCR beta diversity dropped roughly linearly as age increased.

Primers used in a second PCR of roughly 6 to 12 cycles were a sample-barcoded 5' primer and a J-beta primer mix. The template-switch adaptor was a 5' adaptor with 12 random nucleotides. It tagged each cDNA molecule. Each CDR3 protein gets one entry after TCRdb re-called the 5' RACE reads with MiXCR. The data show about 1,500,000 distinct CDR3 sequences, 28% seen once. What was sequenced was blood. The receptor was isolated from a woman younger than 45 in good health.

The CDR3: CSVDSDTPAAQYF. The CDR3 region has the DNA TGCAGCGTTGATTCTGACACCCCGGCTGCCCAGTACTTC. The genes are TRBV29-1 and TRBJ2-5; D call uncertain. Germline CDR1 reads SQVTM; CDR2 reads ANQGSEA. This CDR3 is 13 amino acids long. V was cut by 3 bases and J by 9 bases, with 17 bases left in between.